These 5 T cell receptor beta chains were all obtained from the same sample, sequenced in a study of blood T cell repertoires in COVID-19. Data came from immunoSEQ multiplex PCR; TCRdb stores just in-frame clones and leaves some out. The sample has about 200,000 clones, roughly four fifths seen once; the top ten hold about 12%. Sequenced: peripheral blood. These receptors were taken from a woman between 40 and 50 years old with acute or convalescent COVID-19.

This rearrangement joins TRBV27 to TRBJ2-1; 12 bases are a match to TRBD2. This CDR3 is built from 19 residues. V lost 8 bases to trimming and J lost 0 bases; unmatched junction nucleotides: 14. The germline V gene encodes CDR1 MNHEY and CDR2 SMNVEV (reference sequence). The CDR3 spells CASSFKSLAGGSSYNEQFF. The CDR3 nucleotides are TGTGCCAGCTCTTTTAAATCACTAGCGGGGGGCTCCTCCTACAATGAGCAGTTCTTC.

This chain uses TRBV5-6 with TRBJ2-7, with D tentatively TRBD1 (5 bases). V was shortened by 0 bases and J by 3 bases, with 13 bases between the two germline ends. Germline V gives CDR1 SGHDT, CDR2 YYEEEE. There are 15 residues in the CDR3. The CDR3 here is CASSLGRQGLYEQYF. DNA for the CDR3: TGTGCCAGCAGCTTGGGGCGGCAGGGTCTCTACGAGCAGTACTTC. Looking up the rest from reference TRBV5-6 and TRBJ2-7 gives the full variable domain: DAGVTQSPTHLIKTRGQQVTLRCSPKSGHDTVSWYQQALGQGPQFIFQYYEEEERQRGNFPDRFSGHQFPNYSSELNVNALLLGDSALYLCASSLGRQGLYEQYFGPGTRLTVT.

The V gene is TRBV2, the J gene TRBJ2-3, with 12 nucleotides matching TRBD1. This CDR3 is built from 17 residues. Unmatched junction bases numbered 8, after V lost 6 bases and J lost 1 base. Germline CDR1 and CDR2: SNHLY and FYNNEI. In DNA, the CDR3 is TGTGCCAGCAGGCGGGACAGGGGGCTTAGGGGCACAGATACGCAGTATTTT. Protein: CASRRDRGLRGTDTQYF. Combining the CDR3 with reference TRBV2 and TRBJ2-3 gives the whole variable domain EPEVTQTPSHQVTQMGQEVILRCVPISNHLYFYWYRQILGQKVEFLVSFYNNEISEKSEIFDDQFSVERPDGSNFTLKIRSTKLEDSAMYFCASRRDRGLRGTDTQYFGPGTRLTVL.

This clone showed up many times. The rearrangement links TRBV19 to TRBJ1-1, with D possibly matching TRBD1 (6 bases). From germline, CDR1 is LNHDA and CDR2 SQIVND (reference sequence). The CDR3 has 13 residues. V lost 5 bases and J 2 bases, leaving 9 bases between the germline ends. CDR3 loop: CASSARGNTEAFF. The CDR3 DNA is TGTGCCAGTAGTGCCAGGGGAAACACTGAAGCTTTCTTT.

This chain links TRBV20-1 with TRBJ2-7; 9 bases map to TRBD2. V lost 3 bases to trimming and J lost 3 bases; unmatched junction nucleotides: 6. Germline V gene sequence: CDR1 DFQATT, CDR2 SNEGSKA (reference sequence). CDR3 size: 14 residues. Written as DNA, the CDR3 is TGCAGTGCTAGTCCAGCGGGGGGACTCTACGAGCAGTACTTC. Encoded protein: CSASPAGGLYEQYF.